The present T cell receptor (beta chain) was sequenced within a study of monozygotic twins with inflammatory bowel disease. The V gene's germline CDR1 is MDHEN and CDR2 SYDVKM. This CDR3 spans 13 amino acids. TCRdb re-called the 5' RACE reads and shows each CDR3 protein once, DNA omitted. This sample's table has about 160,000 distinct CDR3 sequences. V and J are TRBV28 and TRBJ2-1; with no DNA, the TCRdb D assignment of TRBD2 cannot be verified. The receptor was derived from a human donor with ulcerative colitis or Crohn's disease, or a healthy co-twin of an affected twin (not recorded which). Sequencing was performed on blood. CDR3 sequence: CASTGLAENEQFF. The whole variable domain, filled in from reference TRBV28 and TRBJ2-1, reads DVKVTQSSRYLVKRTGEKVFLECVQDMDHENMFWYRQDPGLGLRLIYFSYDVKMKEKGDIPEGYSVSREKKERFSLILESASTNQTSMYLCASTGLAENEQFFGPGTRLTVL.